This T cell receptor (beta chain) came from a study of blood T cell repertoires in COVID-19. As for the study in general: Italy, Spain and the United States were the sources of the convalescent and acute COVID-19 samples.

Individuals aged about 18 to 100 years were recruited from 24 US areas. Clinical history reported by participants formed the basis on which cohorts were assigned. Exposed participants encountered a COVID-19 case during the 2 weeks preceding study entry. Data came from immunoSEQ multiplex PCR; TCRdb stores just in-frame clones and leaves some out. The table includes some 320,000 clones, about nine tenths detected once. The sample taken for sequencing was PBMCs or T cells enriched from blood (not recorded which). The TCR was taken from a woman between 50 and 59 years old who had been exposed to COVID-19.

The CDR3 DNA follows: TGTGCCAGCAGTAGAAGCACAGGGGGCAATCAGCCCCAGCATTTT. Translation gives CASSRSTGGNQPQHF. V is TRBV28 and J is TRBJ1-5; TRBD1 aligns across 7 bases. From germline, CDR1 is MDHEN and CDR2 SYDVKM. V shed 5 bases and J 2 bases; nucleotides not matched to a gene: 6. The CDR3 length is 15 residues.